This T cell receptor beta chain was captured by sequencing in a study of tumor and adjacent non-tumor tissue in lung cancer. This clonotype has a handful of counts. What it recognizes is unknown. Between the trimmed V and J ends, which lost 1 base and 5 bases, there was a span of 11 bases. Germline V gene sequence: CDR1 SEHNR, CDR2 FQNEAQ (reference sequence). CDR3 size: 14 residues. Three rounds of nested PCR, following a modified ARM-PCR protocol, produced the TCRbeta library. One entry per CDR3 protein, called by TCRdb with MiXCR from the multiplex PCR reads. Here the sample spans approximately 71,000 distinct CDR3 sequences, about 61% being singletons. Findings and limits, study-wide: Tumor tissue had significantly higher TCR diversity than normal lung. Patients with more diverse tumor TCRs had worse survival.

No cell sorting was done before RNA was extracted from the tissue. The sample consisted of lung tumor tissue. V gene TRBV7-9 combines with J gene TRBJ2-5, with D possibly being TRBD2 (7 bases). This TCR came from a man in his fifties or sixties with non-small cell lung cancer. CDR3 sequence: CASSLGGGVETQYF. The CDR3, as DNA: TGTGCCAGCAGCTTAGGCGGGGGCGTGGAGACCCAGTACTTC.